This T cell receptor beta chain is from a study of a mutant IDH1 vaccine in newly diagnosed glioma. As to this clone: As yet, its antigen is unknown.

As for time point: week 5, during vaccination. Topical imiquimod accompanied each vaccine dose, which consisted of 300 ug of mutant IDH1 20-mer peptide. Whole-study findings and limits: Among top peripheral T cell clonotypes, changes seemed unrelated to pseudoprogression.

Libraries were prepared by immunoSEQ multiplex PCR; TCRdb keeps only in-frame clonotypes and omits some of them. Of about 40,000 clones in the sample, roughly nine tenths were seen once. CDR1 MGHRA and CDR2 YSYEKL come from the germline V gene. The CDR3 spans 16 residues. Trimming removed 2 bases from V and 4 bases from J, with 17 bases in between. The material sequenced was PBMCs, taken from a glioma patient whose treatment included an IDH1 peptide vaccine. The chain combines TRBV4-1 with TRBJ1-2; the D gene is possibly TRBD1 (5 bases). This TCR was recovered from a man aged 50-59 years with glioma. This chain's CDR3 is CASSQPGTYGLYGYTF. For the CDR3, the DNA is TGCGCCAGCAGCCAACCCGGGACCTACGGCCTCTATGGCTACACCTTC.